The next 25 T cell receptor beta chains were all read from a single sample in a study of regulatory T cells in long-lasting Graves disease. Building the TCR beta libraries relied on iRepertoire HTBI primers, and CDR3 regions underwent Arm-PCR. From the multiplex PCR reads, TCRdb called clonotypes with MiXCR, one entry per CDR3 protein. Found here are 600,000 to 650,000 distinct CDR3 sequences, less than 20% of them singletons; the top ten hold 15% to 20%. Sample time point: newly diagnosed GD, antithyroid drugs for less than 3 months. PBMC RNA was the source of the TCR library. The data also belong to a second study, concerning T cells in Graves' hyperthyroidism and ophthalmopathy.

The input for sequencing was peripheral blood mononuclear cells (PBMCs), taken at new diagnosis, from a patient treated with antithyroid drugs. Source of these receptors: a woman younger than 45 with Graves disease.

Comments on this clonotype: A clone one base away is much larger, so this may be a read error. The V call is TRBV9, the J call TRBJ1-1, with 7 positions matching TRBD1. The CDR3 loop spans 15 amino acids. Trimming at V came to 6 bases and at J to 3 bases, leaving 11 bases not matched to a gene. Germline CDR1 and CDR2: SGDLS and YYNGEE. The CDR3, as DNA: TGTGCCAGCAACATAACGACAGGGAAGGACACTGAAGCTTTCTTT. Translating it yields CASNITTGKDTEAFF.

This chain joins TRBV30 and TRBJ1-6; 7 positions agree with TRBD1. Germline trimming cut 7 bases from V and 4 bases from J; bases unmatched to any gene: 4. In germline, CDR1 is GTSNPN, CDR2 SVGIG (reference sequence). The CDR3 sequence is 13 residues long. The CDR3 reads CAFRDSYNSPLHF. CDR3 nucleotides: TGTGCCTTCCGGGACAGTTATAATTCACCCCTCCACTTT.

The rearrangement joins TRBV30 to TRBJ2-7; tentative D call: TRBD2 (6 bases). CDR3 length: 15 residues. Trimming pared 3 bases from V and 3 bases from J, leaving 18 bases between. Germline V gene lookup returns CDR1 GTSNPN and CDR2 SVGIG (reference sequence). This CDR3 reads CAWSAGPGSNYEQYF. The CDR3 DNA follows: TGTGCCTGGAGCGCGGGACCAGGGAGTAACTACGAGCAGTACTTC.

The rearrangement joins TRBV27 to TRBJ2-6; no definite D call. The CDR3 has 13 amino acids. CDR1 is MNHEY, CDR2 SMNVEV, per germline (reference sequence). V was cut by 4 bases and J by 2 bases, with 3 bases left in between. The CDR3 coding sequence is TGTGCCAGCAGTTCGCCTGGGGCCAACGTCCTGACTTTC. Translation gives CASSSPGANVLTF.

The chain couples TRBV29-1 to TRBJ2-7; D gene unclear. CDR3 length equals 12 residues. The V gene lost 1 base and the J gene lost 4 bases, with 8 bases spanning the gap. Per the germline V gene, CDR1 is SQVTM and CDR2 is ANQGSEA. CDR3 in DNA: TGCAGCGTTGAAGGCAGGTTATACGAGCAGTACTTC. This translates into CSVEGRLYEQYF.

This clonotype has at least ten counts. The chain carries TRBV7-8 and TRBJ1-5; 9 bases map to TRBD1. Germline V gene sequence: CDR1 SGHVS, CDR2 FQNEAQ. V lost 2 bases and J lost 2; bases outside the gene matches: 16. The CDR3 is made up of 20 amino acids. CDR3 nucleotide sequence: TGTGCCAGCAGCTTAAGAGGCACTGGGACAGGGTCGGTTGGCAATCAGCCCCAGCATTTT. This codes for CASSLRGTGTGSVGNQPQHF.

In the case of this clonotype: One end of the junction does not line up with germline, which may come from a read error. J is TRBJ2-5 and V is TRBV7-7, with D perhaps matching TRBD2 (5 bases). This CDR3 comprises 15 residues. From germline, CDR1 is SSHAT and CDR2 FNYEAQ (reference sequence). CDR3 residues: CASSSVLDFQETQYF. The DNA for the CDR3 is TGTGCTAGCAGCTCCGTCCTGGACTTCCAAGAGACCCAGTACTTC.

This clonotype came up a few times. The chain has TRBV30 and TRBJ2-3, with 11 positions matching TRBD2. J gave up 3 bases and V 8 bases, and 13 bases lay outside the gene matches. The germline V gene has CDR1 GTSNPN and CDR2 SVGIG (reference sequence). This CDR3 spans 16 amino acids. The CDR3 protein is CARRPSGRRGTDTQYF. The CDR3 DNA reads TGTGCCCGTAGGCCTAGCGGGAGGAGGGGAACAGATACGCAGTATTTT.

In this sample, this clonotype turned up many times. The gene calls are TRBV2 and TRBJ2-7, with D tentatively TRBD1 (5 bases). CDR1 and CDR2 from the germline V gene are SNHLY and FYNNEI. This CDR3 has 14 amino acids. Trimming pared 4 bases from V and 2 bases from J, leaving 12 bases between. The CDR3 DNA follows: TGTGCCAGCAGTGCTCGACAGACCGCCTACGAGCAGTACTTC. Translated: CASSARQTAYEQYF. Full variable domain (missing parts from reference TRBV2 and TRBJ2-7): EPEVTQTPSHQVTQMGQEVILRCVPISNHLYFYWYRQILGQKVEFLVSFYNNEISEKSEIFDDQFSVERPDGSNFTLKIRSTKLEDSAMYFCASSARQTAYEQYFGPGTRLTVT.

On this clonotype: Possible read error: a much larger clone is one base away. The chain joins TRBV7-9 to TRBJ2-7; 7 bases agree with TRBD1. CDR3 length equals 15 residues. V lost 7 bases and J lost 5; bases outside the gene matches: 14. Germline lookup yields CDR1 SEHNR and CDR2 FQNEAQ (reference sequence). DNA of the CDR3: TGTGCCAGCACCCGACAGGGAGCCATAATCGACGAGCAGTACTTC. Protein: CASTRQGAIIDEQYF.

This clonotype showed up just a few times. The J gene is TRBJ2-1, the V gene TRBV20-1, with TRBD2 matching over 10 bases. The CDR3 is made up of 14 amino acids. The germline V gene encodes CDR1 DFQATT and CDR2 SNEGSKA (reference sequence). J gave up 7 bases and V 6 bases, and 9 bases lay outside the gene matches. CDR3: CSAGTRTSGNEQFF. CDR3 nucleotide sequence: TGCAGTGCAGGAACTCGGACTAGCGGTAATGAGCAGTTCTTC.

This clonotype was found a few times. CDR3 sequence (DNA): TGTGCCAGCAGCTTGGGTCCGACAGGTGATGAGCAGTTCTTC. Its protein product is CASSLGPTGDEQFF. This chain joins TRBV5-6 and TRBJ2-1; possible D gene TRBD1, 6 bases. V was cut by 0 bases and J by 8 bases, with 12 bases left in between. The CDR3 runs to 14 residues. Germline-derived CDR1 and CDR2 are SGHDT and YYEEEE.

This clonotype was counted at least ten times. The J gene is TRBJ1-1, the V gene TRBV27; D remains unclear. There are 13 residues in the CDR3. V lost 2 bases and J lost 6, with 10 bases in between. From germline, CDR1 is MNHEY and CDR2 SMNVEV (reference sequence). The chain's CDR3 is CASSLGEKAEAFF. CDR3 nucleotide sequence: TGTGCCAGCAGTTTAGGAGAGAAGGCTGAAGCTTTCTTT.

The chain employs TRBV9 and TRBJ1-1, with a possible D match to TRBD1 (5 bases). Trimming removed 2 bases from V and 6 bases from J, with 11 bases in between. The germline V gene has CDR1 SGDLS and CDR2 YYNGEE. This CDR3 region has 13 residues. The DNA of the CDR3 is TGTGCCAGCAGCGTGCAGTCGGGGGCTGAAGCTTTCTTT. Translating it yields CASSVQSGAEAFF.

The chain is built from TRBV29-1 and TRBJ1-5, with TRBD1 identical over 10 bases. After removal of 6 bases from V and 3 bases from J, the junction contained 5 bases not matched to a gene. In germline, CDR1 is SQVTM, CDR2 ANQGSEA. CDR3 length: 14 amino acids. The CDR3 DNA reads TGCAGCGTCCGACAGGGGGCAGACAATCAGCCCCAGCATTTT. Residues: CSVRQGADNQPQHF.

This clonotype has a handful of counts. The chain couples TRBV5-5 to TRBJ1-1; possible D gene TRBD1, 6 bases. This CDR3 has 15 amino acids. Germline V CDR1 and CDR2: SGHKS, YYEKEE (reference sequence). With 0 bases removed from V and 2 bases from J, the gap between germline ends came to 11 bases. CDR3 residues: CASSLVEGVNTEAFF. CDR3 bases: TGTGCCAGCAGCTTGGTAGAGGGGGTTAACACTGAAGCTTTCTTT.

In this sample, this clonotype turned up many times. The chain couples TRBV28 to TRBJ2-1; the match to TRBD1 covers 8 bases. Trimming took 6 bases from V and 4 from J; bases not matched to a gene: 5. Germline V lookup: CDR1 MDHEN, CDR2 SYDVKM. CDR3 length: 14 residues. CDR3 nucleotides: TGTGCCAGCAGGAACAGGGGGTATTACAATGAGCAGTTCTTC. Encoded protein: CASRNRGYYNEQFF. Using reference TRBV28 and TRBJ2-1 for the parts outside the CDR3, the full variable domain is DVKVTQSSRYLVKRTGEKVFLECVQDMDHENMFWYRQDPGLGLRLIYFSYDVKMKEKGDIPEGYSVSREKKERFSLILESASTNQTSMYLCASRNRGYYNEQFFGPGTRLTVL.

The chain recombines TRBV7-3 with TRBJ2-1, with TRBD2 matching 9 bases. Per germline, CDR1 SGHTA and CDR2 FQGTGA. The CDR3 is 15 residues long. The trim removed 2 bases at V and 6 bases at J, leaving 5 bases unmatched. The CDR3 nucleotides are TGTGCCAGCAGCTTAGCGGGAGGGCAGATCAATGAGCAGTTCTTC. It encodes CASSLAGGQINEQFF.

The chain uses TRBV2 and TRBJ2-3; 11 bases agree with TRBD2. The CDR3 runs to 16 residues. V trimming: 5 bases; J trimming: 2 bases; junction bases outside the gene matches: 6. Germline CDR1 and CDR2: SNHLY and FYNNEI. This chain's CDR3 is CASSSPLAGVTDTQYF. The CDR3 DNA reads as TGTGCCAGCAGTTCCCCACTAGCGGGAGTCACAGATACGCAGTATTTT.

The chain recombines TRBV15 with TRBJ2-1; 9 bases line up with TRBD2. The CDR3 is 18 amino acids. Trimming at V came to 5 bases and at J to 4 bases, leaving 15 bases not matched to a gene. Germline V gives CDR1 LNHNV, CDR2 YYDKDF (reference sequence). The CDR3 loop reads CATSRRGGGQPPYNEQFF. CDR3 bases: TGTGCCACCAGCCGTCGCGGGGGGGGACAGCCTCCTTACAATGAGCAGTTCTTC. Using reference TRBV15 and TRBJ2-1 for the parts outside the CDR3, the full variable domain is DAMVIQNPRYQVTQFGKPVTLSCSQTLNHNVMYWYQQKSSQAPKLLFHYYDKDFNNEADTPDNFQSRRPNTSFCFLDIRSPGLGDTAMYLCATSRRGGGQPPYNEQFFGPGTRLTVL.

The rearrangement uses TRBV6-1 and TRBJ2-3, with D possibly being TRBD2 (5 bases). This CDR3 region has 15 residues. V was trimmed by 5 bases and J by 5 bases, leaving 17 bases between them. Germline CDR1 reads MNHNS; CDR2 reads SASEGT. CDR3 sequence: CASSQPGIERDTQYF. Written as DNA, the CDR3 is TGTGCCAGCAGTCAACCGGGAATAGAAAGAGATACGCAGTATTTT.

The chain links TRBV6-1 to TRBJ2-7, with D perhaps matching TRBD1 (6 bases). CDR3 length: 15 residues. V lost 8 bases, J lost 2 bases, and 19 bases lay in between. Germline loops: CDR1 MNHNS, CDR2 SASEGT. CDR3 in DNA: TGTGCCAGCGTCTTAACCCTTCCAGGGGCCTACGAGCAGTACTTC. Protein: CASVLTLPGAYEQYF.

This clonotype was observed a handful of times. The rearrangement joins TRBV19 to TRBJ2-1; D perhaps matches TRBD2 (5 bases). This CDR3 is built from 14 residues. Germline CDR1 and CDR2: LNHDA and SQIVND (reference sequence). The ends were cut back, 6 bases at V and 2 bases at J, with 11 bases in the middle. As DNA, the CDR3 is TGTGCCAGTAGCTGGACCGGGGCCTACAATGAGCAGTTCTTC. It codes for CASSWTGAYNEQFF.

In this sample, this clonotype turned up many times. The chain recombines TRBV6-1 with TRBJ2-7; 7 bases agree with TRBD1. The CDR3 is 16 amino acids. Trimming took 6 bases from V and 2 from J; bases not matched to a gene: 13. CDR1 is MNHNS, CDR2 SASEGT, per germline. CDR3: CASRSDWTGRTYEQYF. CDR3 DNA sequence: TGTGCCAGCAGAAGTGATTGGACAGGAAGGACCTACGAGCAGTACTTC.

The V and J genes are TRBV4-1 and TRBJ2-1; D gene unclear. The germline V and J ends were trimmed by 1 base and 7 bases, with 8 bases remaining between them. The CDR3 is 13 residues long. Per germline, CDR1 MGHRA and CDR2 YSYEKL. The CDR3: CASSQVGVNEQFF. Here the CDR3 DNA reads TGCGCCAGCAGCCAAGTTGGTGTGAATGAGCAGTTCTTC.